The rows below give T cell receptor beta chains drawn from one sample of a study of blood T cell repertoires in COVID-19. Profiling relied on immunoSEQ multiplex PCR, and the TCRdb table lists in-frame clones only, not all of them. Here the sample spans roughly 250,000 clones, 82% being singletons. Sequenced sample: peripheral blood. The receptors originated from an elderly woman with acute or convalescent COVID-19. The CDR3 runs from the conserved cysteine through the conserved F or W. Fields, in order: clone size, J gene, D gene, V gene, CDR3 DNA, CDR3 protein. The D gene is left open where the match is weak. Clone size, where shown, is once, few, many, or a class for clones that have expanded.

once TRBJ1-5 NA TRBV6-2/TRBV6-3 TGTGCCAGCAGTCAGACCGGGAGGGGTATGAGCAATCAGCCCCAGCATTTT CASSQTGRGMSNQPQHF
NA TRBJ1-6 TRBD1 TRBV7-3 TGTGCCAGCAGCTTATCAGGGGGCCGGGGTTCACCCCTCCACTTT CASSLSGGRGSPLHF
few TRBJ2-3 TRBD2 TRBV28 TGTGCCAGCAGTTTAGACGCTAGCGGATACACAGATACGCAGTATTTT CASSLDASGYTDTQYF
NA TRBJ2-5 NA TRBV6-2/TRBV6-3 TGTGCCAGCAGTACCTCATACGGGACTCAAGAGACCCAGTACTTC CASSTSYGTQETQYF
NA TRBJ1-1 NA TRBV7-2 TGTGCCAGCAGCCCCGCACTTGAAGCTTTCTTT CASSPALEAFF
NA TRBJ1-6 TRBD1 TRBV27 TGTGCCAGCAGTGCGGGACAGGGAAATAATTCACCCCTCCACTTT CASSAGQGNNSPLHF
NA TRBJ2-7 NA TRBV7-6 TGTGCCAGCAGCTTAGGCCAGGGGAACTACGAGCAGTACTTC CASSLGQGNYEQYF
NA TRBJ2-7 NA TRBV6-5 TGTGCCAGCAGTCAGCCGGGGAGTAGCGGCTACGAGCAGTACTTC CASSQPGSSGYEQYF
once TRBJ2-1 NA TRBV4-1 TGCGCCAGCAGCCACGGGCGGGACAATGAGCAGTTCTTC CASSHGRDNEQFF
NA TRBJ1-1 NA TRBV18 TGTGCCAGCTCACCACCGGGAATGGAGGGAGGAATCGCCGGCGCTTTCTTT CASSPPGMEGGIAGAFF
NA TRBJ2-3 TRBD1 TRBV13 TGTGCCAGCAGCACGGACAGGGGGGGTAGCACAGATACGCAGTATTTT CASSTDRGGSTDTQYF
NA TRBJ1-2 TRBD1 TRBV28 TGTGCCAGCAGTTACCAGACAGGGCCCTCGTATGGGGACTATGGCTACACCTTC CASSYQTGPSYGDYGYTF
NA TRBJ2-2 TRBD1 TRBV7-2 TGTGCCAGCAGCGCACGACAGGGGCGGGTCGGGGAGCTGTTTTTT CASSARQGRVGELFF
NA TRBJ2-7 TRBD2 TRBV5-6 TGTGCCAGCAGCTTGGCCGGTACTAGCGGGTACTACGAGCAGTACTTC CASSLAGTSGYYEQYF
NA TRBJ1-1 TRBD1 TRBV11-2 TGTGCCAGCAGCCTAGGGGTGAGGGGGCTGAACACTGAAGCTTTCTTT CASSLGVRGLNTEAFF
NA TRBJ2-2 TRBD2 TRBV9 TGTGCCAGCAGCCGGGAGGGAGACACCGGGGAGCTGTTTTTT CASSREGDTGELFF
NA TRBJ1-1 NA TRBV7-2 TGTGCCAGCAGCCAAAACCAGGGGATCACTGAAGCTTTCTTT CASSQNQGITEAFF
once TRBJ1-6 NA TRBV12-3/TRBV12-4 TGTGCCAGCAGTTTAAGGGGGGGGACCCTCCACTTT CASSLRGGTLHF
NA TRBJ2-3 NA TRBV29-1 TGCAGCGTGGGCGGGGGCCGAGGTTCAGATACGCAGTATTTT CSVGGGRGSDTQYF
NA TRBJ2-7 TRBD2 TRBV6-6 TGTGCCAGCAGTTACTCGACAAGCGGGAGAATCTACGAGCAGTACTTC CASSYSTSGRIYEQYF
few TRBJ2-2 NA TRBV5-1 TGCGCCAGCAGCTTGGCCGAGGCCAGCACCGGGGAGCTGTTTTTT CASSLAEASTGELFF
NA TRBJ1-5 TRBD1 TRBV7-2 TGTGCCAGCAGCACCTCCGGGACAGATCAGCCCCAGCATTTT CASSTSGTDQPQHF
once TRBJ2-3 TRBD2 TRBV19 TGTGCCAGTAGAGGGACTAGCGGGAGGTTGACTACAGATACGCAGTATTTT CASRGTSGRLTTDTQYF
NA TRBJ1-2 NA TRBV5-4 TGTGCCAGCAGCCCCCTCGGGGATGGCTACACCTTC CASSPLGDGYTF
NA TRBJ1-1 NA TRBV7-3 TGTGCCAGCAGCTTAGAACAGTACACTGAAGCTTTCTTT CASSLEQYTEAFF
NA TRBJ2-1 NA TRBV25-1 TGTGCCAGCAGTGAATATCGGAGCAATGAGCAGTTCTTC CASSEYRSNEQFF
once TRBJ2-1 TRBD2 TRBV6-1 TGTGCCAGCAGTGAAGTAGGCCTAGCGGACTACAATGAGCAGTTCTTC CASSEVGLADYNEQFF
NA TRBJ1-2 NA TRBV6-5 TGTGCCAGCAGTTCCCAGGGACTGGACTATGGCTACACCTTC CASSSQGLDYGYTF
once TRBJ2-2 TRBD2 TRBV19 TGTGCCAGTAGTCCGACTAGCGGGAGATCCGGGGAGCTGTTTTTT CASSPTSGRSGELFF
NA TRBJ2-5 TRBD1 TRBV7-2 TGTGCCAGCAGCGCAGGACAGGGAGAGACCCAGTACTTC CASSAGQGETQYF
NA TRBJ2-3 TRBD2 TRBV7-9 TGTGCCAGCAGCCCTAGCGGGGGGGCCGGAGATACGCAGTATTTT CASSPSGGAGDTQYF
NA TRBJ1-1 NA TRBV7-2 TGTGCCAGCAGCCATACCCCTACCCAGGGGACCAACACTGAAGCTTTCTTT CASSHTPTQGTNTEAFF
NA TRBJ2-1 NA TRBV5-6 TGTGCCAGCAGCTTGCGACAGGTCAAACGGGGTGAGCAGTTCTTC CASSLRQVKRGEQFF
NA TRBJ1-2 TRBD1 TRBV28 TGTGCCAGCAGTTTATTACAGGGGGTCTCCTATGGCTACACCTTC CASSLLQGVSYGYTF
once TRBJ2-7 TRBD2 TRBV18 TGTGCCAGCTCGCCCCCTAGCGGGAGGGACCTATACGAGCAGTACTTC CASSPPSGRDLYEQYF
NA TRBJ2-7 TRBD1 TRBV11-2 TGTGCCAGCAGCCTCGGACAGGGAGTCTCCGAGCAGTACTTC CASSLGQGVSEQYF
NA TRBJ1-6 NA TRBV28 TGTGCCAGCAGTTTAACAGGGAGCTCCTATAATTCACCCCTCCACTTT CASSLTGSSYNSPLHF
NA TRBJ2-5 NA TRBV20-1 TGCAGTGCCGAGATTGGAGAGACCCAGTACTTC CSAEIGETQYF
NA TRBJ2-1 NA TRBV11-2 TGTGCCAGCAGCTTCGGCGGGGTTAATGAGCAGTTCTTC CASSFGGVNEQFF
NA TRBJ1-2 NA TRBV28 TGTGCCAGCAGTTTAAGGGCGGGCTATGGCTACACCTTC CASSLRAGYGYTF
NA TRBJ2-6 NA TRBV28 TGTGCCAGCCTTTCCTCCTCTGGGGCCAACGTCCTGACTTTC CASLSSSGANVLTF
NA TRBJ1-2 NA TRBV6-5 TGTGCCACTTCAGACGGACTAGGCTACACCTTC CATSDGLGYTF
NA TRBJ1-5 TRBD1 TRBV19 TGTGCCAGTAGTAGACGACAGGGTAATCAGCCCCAGCATTTT CASSRRQGNQPQHF
NA TRBJ1-4 TRBD1 TRBV10-1 TGCGCCAGCAGGTTGACAGGGACGAACGAAAAACTGTTTTTT CASRLTGTNEKLFF
NA TRBJ2-3 NA TRBV6-2/TRBV6-3 TGTGCCAGCAGTTACCGGGAAGATACGCAGTATTTT CASSYREDTQYF
NA TRBJ2-2 NA TRBV19 TGTGCCAGTAGTATTGGTGACAGGAACACCGGGGAGCTGTTTTTT CASSIGDRNTGELFF
NA TRBJ1-6 TRBD1 TRBV5-4 TGTGCCAGCAGCTTTGGGCAGGGGGATCGTTCACCCCTCCACTTT CASSFGQGDRSPLHF
NA TRBJ2-2 TRBD2 TRBV19 TGTGCCAGTAGTATAGGCCGGACTAGCGGGAGCGGGGAGCTGTTTTTT CASSIGRTSGSGELFF
NA TRBJ2-1 TRBD2 TRBV9 TGTGCCAGCAGCTCTCTAGCGGGACCCTACAATGAGCAGTTCTTC CASSSLAGPYNEQFF
NA TRBJ2-7 NA TRBV7-9 TGTGCCAGCAGCCTCCCCGGGACACCATACGAGCAGTACTTC CASSLPGTPYEQYF
NA TRBJ1-2 NA TRBV6-5 TGTGCCAGCAGTTATTCCGGGGTCGGCTACACCTTC CASSYSGVGYTF
NA TRBJ2-5 TRBD1 TRBV3-1/TRBV3-2 TGTGCCAGCAGCCTCTCCCGACAGGGTCAAGAGACCCAGTACTTC CASSLSRQGQETQYF
NA TRBJ2-3 TRBD2 TRBV3-1/TRBV3-2 TGTGCCAGCAGCCACCGGGGGGGGACAGATACGCAGTATTTT CASSHRGGTDTQYF
NA TRBJ1-1 NA TRBV11-3 TGTGCCAGCAGCTGGACAGCGCGCACTGAAGCTTTCTTT CASSWTARTEAFF
once TRBJ2-5 NA TRBV5-1 TGCGCCAGCAGCTTGGGGTCTGGGGGGTTAGAGACCCAGTACTTC CASSLGSGGLETQYF
once TRBJ1-1 TRBD1 TRBV9 TGTGCCAGCAGCGCCACAGGGGACTTCACTGAAGCTTTCTTT CASSATGDFTEAFF
NA TRBJ1-2 NA TRBV19 TGTGCCAGTAGTAGGGGGCAGTCTGAAGGCTACACCTTC CASSRGQSEGYTF
NA TRBJ2-2 NA TRBV10-3 TGTGCCATCAGTGAGTCGTCAGGGCGCGGGGAGCTGTTTTTT CAISESSGRGELFF
NA TRBJ2-1 TRBD2 TRBV6-5 TGTGCCAGCAGTTACCCAACACTAGCGGGAGGGCTTGAGCAGTTCTTC CASSYPTLAGGLEQFF